The 9 T cell receptor beta chains below all came from one sample that was sequenced in a study of shared clonotypes between healthy human individuals. Libraries were prepared by immunoSEQ multiplex PCR; TCRdb keeps only in-frame clonotypes and omits some of them. The sample has 1.4 million or so clones; 98% to 99% are singletons. Sequencing used naive CD4+ T cells sorted from blood. The subset here: CD45RA+ positively selected. Every receptor here comes from a man aged 30 to 39 in good health.

This rearrangement joins TRBV4-1 to TRBJ2-7; D remains unclear. CDR3 length: 13 residues. The germline CDR1 and CDR2 sequences are MGHRA and YSYEKL. The V and J ends lost 0 bases and 2 bases respectively, with 5 bases between them. The chain's CDR3 is CASSQDNTYEQYF. Written as DNA, the CDR3 is TGCGCCAGCAGCCAAGATAACACCTACGAGCAGTACTTC.

J is TRBJ2-7 and V is TRBV2, with D unresolved. Deletions cut 4 bases from V and 3 bases from J, with 7 bases between. The CDR3 spans 12 residues. Germline CDR1 SNHLY, CDR2 FYNNEI. Here the CDR3 DNA reads TGTGCCAGCAGTGTAAATCTCTACGAGCAGTACTTC. This gives the protein CASSVNLYEQYF.

This chain uses TRBV18 with TRBJ2-5, with 7 positions matching TRBD2. V lost 3 bases and J lost 1; bases outside the gene matches: 8. The germline CDR1 and CDR2 sequences are KGHSH and LQKENI. The length of the CDR3 is 16 residues. CDR3 sequence: CASSPLGLVPQETQYF. DNA of the CDR3: TGTGCCAGCTCACCCCTCGGACTAGTGCCCCAAGAGACCCAGTACTTC. The variable domain in full, completed from reference TRBV18 and TRBJ2-5, reads NAGVMQNPRHLVRRRGQEARLRCSPMKGHSHVYWYRQLPEEGLKFMVYLQKENIIDESGMPKERFSAEFPKEGPSILRIQQVVRGDSAAYFCASSPLGLVPQETQYFGPGTRLLVL.

The chain has TRBV7-2 and TRBJ2-7; D gene ambiguous. The germline gives CDR1 SGHTA, CDR2 FQGNSA. The CDR3 is made up of 14 amino acids. Trimming shortened V by 5 bases and J by 7 bases, and 18 bases separated the two germline ends. CDR3 sequence: CASSKDPSRGEQYF. The CDR3 nucleotides are TGTGCCAGCAGCAAAGACCCTTCGCGAGGAGAGCAGTACTTC.

V usage is TRBV18 and J usage is TRBJ2-1; D not certain. The CDR3 extends over 14 amino acids. The ends were cut back, 3 bases at V and 6 bases at J, with 12 bases in the middle. In germline, CDR1 is KGHSH, CDR2 LQKENI. The chain's CDR3 is CASSPLDSINEQFF. The CDR3 DNA sequence: TGTGCCAGCTCACCTCTCGACTCCATCAATGAGCAGTTCTTC.

The chain has TRBV29-1 and TRBJ2-5; 7 nucleotides match TRBD1. Trimming took 7 bases from V and 7 from J; bases not matched to a gene: 9. From germline, CDR1 is SQVTM and CDR2 ANQGSEA. CDR3 size: 12 residues. The DNA of the CDR3 is TGCAGCGCCAAGGGACAGCCGGGGACCCAGTACTTC. Encoded protein: CSAKGQPGTQYF. The full variable domain, in which reference TRBV29-1 and TRBJ2-5 provide the parts outside the CDR3, is SAVISQKPSRDICQRGTSLTIQCQVDSQVTMMFWYRQQPGQSLTLIATANQGSEATYESGFVIDKFPISRPNLTFSTLTVSNMSPEDSSIYLCSAKGQPGTQYFGPGTRLLVL.

This clone was counted once. The chain joins TRBV4-1 to TRBJ2-4; unclear D gene. The CDR3 runs to 15 residues. Per germline, CDR1 MGHRA and CDR2 YSYEKL. Trimming cost V 3 bases and J 1 base, with 10 bases left between them. The CDR3 nucleotides read TGCGCCAGCAGCCAGTTAACATCGGCCAAAAACATTCAGTACTTC. Residues: CASSQLTSAKNIQYF.

The chain has TRBV6-5 and TRBJ2-7; 7 positions match TRBD1. From germline, CDR1 is MNHEY and CDR2 SVGAGI. The CDR3 loop spans 16 amino acids. The ends lost 4 bases at V and 2 bases at J; junction bases unmatched: 11. CDR3 coding DNA: TGTGCCAGCAGTTTATATACCTCGACAGGGACCTACGAGCAGTACTTC. Translated: CASSLYTSTGTYEQYF.

This chain connects TRBV28 to TRBJ2-1; possibly TRBD1 or TRBD2 for D (5 bases each). The germline CDR1 and CDR2 sequences are MDHEN and SYDVKM. This CDR3 has 13 amino acids. With 5 bases removed from V and 7 bases from J, the gap between germline ends came to 12 bases. CDR3 DNA: TGTGCCAGCAGTGCCCCGGGGCGAAATGAGCAGTTCTTC. Amino acid sequence: CASSAPGRNEQFF.